Below are 13 T cell receptor beta chains sequenced from a single sample in a study of blood T cell repertoires in COVID-19. Assay: immunoSEQ multiplex PCR; the TCRdb copy retains only in-frame clones and omits some. The repertoire consists of roughly 290,000 clones, with 80% to 90% occurring once and the leading ten covering around 2.1%. The material sequenced was PBMCs or T cells enriched from blood (not recorded which). The receptors were gathered from a man aged 30 to 45 who had recovered from COVID-19.

This CDR3 reads CASSPGTGGADTGELFF. As DNA, the CDR3 is TGTGCCAGCTCACCAGGGACAGGGGGCGCGGACACCGGGGAGCTGTTTTTT. The chain couples TRBV18 to TRBJ2-2; 12 bases map to TRBD1. After removal of 2 bases from V and 3 bases from J, the junction contained 4 bases not matched to a gene. Per the germline V gene, CDR1 is KGHSH and CDR2 is LQKENI. The CDR3 length is 17 residues.

This chain uses TRBV4-1 with TRBJ2-7; D may be TRBD2 (5 bases). Germline CDR1 reads MGHRA; CDR2 reads YSYEKL. The ends were cut back, 3 bases at V and 6 bases at J, with 9 bases in the middle. The CDR3 is 12 amino acids. CDR3: CASSHPAGEQYF. CDR3 DNA sequence: TGCGCCAGCAGCCATCCGGCGGGCGAGCAGTACTTC.

J is TRBJ1-2 and V is TRBV6-5; TRBD1 is a possible D gene (5 bases). V gave up 6 bases and J gave up 7 bases, with 15 bases separating them. The germline V gene encodes CDR1 MNHEY and CDR2 SVGAGI. This CDR3 region has 13 residues. The CDR3 is CASSPLTVGGYTF. Here the CDR3 DNA reads TGTGCCAGCAGCCCCCTGACAGTTGGTGGCTACACCTTC.

The CDR3 DNA is TGCGCCAGCAGCCGTATACAGGGACCTAATTCACCCCTCCACTTT. Protein product: CASSRIQGPNSPLHF. The chain employs TRBV5-1 and TRBJ1-6; TRBD1 might be the D (6 bases). Germline CDR1 SGHRS, CDR2 YFSETQ. V gave up 4 bases and J gave up 6 bases, with 14 bases separating them. The CDR3 totals 15 residues.

Comments on this clone: One junction end does not reproduce the germline sequence, and a read error may be involved. CDR3 nucleotide sequence: TGTGCCAGCAGCTTAGCGGGCAGGGGGCGCATTTTGTTC. It yields the protein CASSLAGRGRILF. This chain links TRBV7-9 with TRBJ1-1; 8 bases line up with TRBD1. Germline CDR1 reads SEHNR; CDR2 reads FQNEAQ (reference sequence). The CDR3 covers 13 residues.

V and J are TRBV11-3 and TRBJ2-3; tentatively, D is TRBD2 (6 bases). V lost 3 bases and J lost 2, with 9 bases in between. Germline CDR1 reads SGHNT; CDR2 reads YENEEA. The CDR3 has 14 residues. This CDR3 is CASSLAGHTDTQYF. The CDR3 bases are TGTGCCAGCAGCTTGGCGGGGCACACAGATACGCAGTATTTT.

The genes are TRBV30 and TRBJ1-2; D may be TRBD1 (6 bases). CDR3 size: 16 residues. V was shortened by 2 bases and J by 2 bases, with 18 bases between the two germline ends. Germline CDR1 reads GTSNPN; CDR2 reads SVGIG (reference sequence). CDR3 in DNA: TGTGCCTGGAGTCAGATCACCAGGGGCGGCAACTATGGCTACACCTTC. It encodes CAWSQITRGGNYGYTF.

The chain links TRBV11-2 to TRBJ1-6, with no clear D. Germline V CDR1 and CDR2: SGHAT, FQNNGV. V gave up 3 bases and J gave up 6 bases, with 12 bases separating them. This CDR3 contains 15 residues. CDR3 region: CASSFSGTANSPLHF. The CDR3 nucleotides read TGTGCCAGCAGCTTCTCAGGAACAGCTAATTCACCCCTCCACTTT.

V is TRBV18 and J is TRBJ1-1; no reliable D call. This CDR3 contains 14 residues. V was trimmed by 3 bases and J by 4 bases, leaving 12 bases between them. Looked up from germline, CDR1 is KGHSH and CDR2 is LQKENI. The CDR3 reads CASSPTGLSTEAFF. The CDR3 coding sequence is TGTGCCAGCTCACCGACGGGTTTGAGCACTGAAGCTTTCTTT. The full variable domain, in which reference TRBV18 and TRBJ1-1 provide the parts outside the CDR3, is NAGVMQNPRHLVRRRGQEARLRCSPMKGHSHVYWYRQLPEEGLKFMVYLQKENIIDESGMPKERFSAEFPKEGPSILRIQQVVRGDSAAYFCASSPTGLSTEAFFGQGTRLTVV.

The chain combines TRBV5-4 with TRBJ2-5, with 9 positions matching TRBD1. The trim removed 5 bases at V and 4 bases at J, leaving 9 bases unmatched. There are 15 residues in the CDR3. CDR1 is SGHNT and CDR2 is YYREEE in the germline V gene (reference sequence). DNA for the CDR3: TGTGCCAGCAGTCACCCCGGGACAGGGTTAGAGACCCAGTACTTC. Translating gives CASSHPGTGLETQYF. The variable domain in full, completed from reference TRBV5-4 and TRBJ2-5, reads ETGVTQSPTHLIKTRGQQVTLRCSSQSGHNTVSWYQQALGQGPQFIFQYYREEENGRGNFPPRFSGLQFPNYSSELNVNALELDDSALYLCASSHPGTGLETQYFGPGTRLLVL.

This sequence joins TRBV5-6 and TRBJ2-5, with 8 nucleotides matching TRBD2. V was clipped by 3 bases and J by 4 bases; unmatched bases: 5. The CDR3 consists of 14 residues. Germline V gives CDR1 SGHDT, CDR2 YYEEEE. Here the CDR3 reads CASSSGLAAETQYF. The CDR3 nucleotides are TGTGCCAGCAGCTCTGGACTAGCCGCAGAGACCCAGTACTTC.

This chain links TRBV6-5 with TRBJ2-5, with D possibly matching TRBD2 (7 bases). V lost 0 bases and J lost 2, with 10 bases in between. Germline-derived CDR1 and CDR2 are MNHEY and SVGAGI. The CDR3 length is 15 residues. The CDR3: CASSYSGGGQETQYF. In DNA, the CDR3 is TGTGCCAGCAGTTACTCGGGAGGGGGGCAAGAGACCCAGTACTTC.

This clone was counted a single time. The rearrangement links TRBV5-1 to TRBJ2-2; 9 bases agree with TRBD1. Per germline, CDR1 SGHRS and CDR2 YFSETQ. The junction had 6 bases not matched to a gene; V was cut back by 0 bases and J by 6 bases. The CDR3 has 16 residues. The CDR3 coding sequence is TGCGCCAGCAGCTTGGCCGGGACAGGGAGACCCGGGGAGCTGTTTTTT. Protein: CASSLAGTGRPGELFF.